Shown below are 21 T cell receptor beta chains from a single sample sequenced in a study of OX40 agonist ivuxolimab in advanced cancers. Method: immunoSEQ multiplex PCR; TCRdb's copy keeps in-frame clones and lacks some. The sample has about 25,000 clones, around four fifths seen once. The source was CD4+ or CD8+ T cells sorted from blood, collected in a trial of the OX40 agonist ivuxolimab. The receptors were gathered from an adult with an advanced solid tumor such as melanoma, head and neck, liver or kidney cancer.

The chain has TRBV5-8 and TRBJ1-2, with TRBD1 as a possible D gene (5 bases). The CDR3 length is 13 residues. The germline V gene has CDR1 SGHTS and CDR2 YDEGEE. With 5 bases removed from V and 2 bases from J, the gap between germline ends came to 10 bases. CDR3 in amino acids: CASRVRDNYGYTF. The CDR3 DNA follows: TGTGCCAGCAGGGTCAGGGACAACTATGGCTACACCTTC.

Comment on this clone: One end of the junction is discordant with germline, which a read error may explain. This sample includes further DNA sequences coding for the same CDR3. The chain employs TRBV7-6 and TRBJ1-4, with 9 bases lining up with TRBD1. Germline CDR1 SGHVS, CDR2 FNYEAQ. The CDR3 is 21 residues long. The CDR3 DNA is TGTGCCAGCAGCTTAGGGGCCCTCGAGAGGGACAGGGTTGGAGTGGTGGAAAAACTATTTTTT. Amino acids: CASSLGALERDRVGVVEKLFF.

The chain recombines TRBV19 with TRBJ2-1; 8 bases are shared with TRBD2. Trimming took 5 bases from V and 0 from J; bases not matched to a gene: 3. The CDR3 runs to 15 residues. Looked up from germline, CDR1 is LNHDA and CDR2 is SQIVND (reference sequence). Here the CDR3 reads CASSLAGSSYNEQFF. In DNA, the CDR3 is TGTGCCAGTAGTTTAGCGGGGAGCTCCTACAATGAGCAGTTCTTC. Full variable domain (rest looked up from reference TRBV19 and TRBJ2-1): DGGITQSPKYLFRKEGQNVTLSCEQNLNHDAMYWYRQDPGQGLRLIYYSQIVNDFQKGDIAEGYSVSREKKESFPLTVTSAQKNPTAFYLCASSLAGSSYNEQFFGPGTRLTVL.

This chain connects TRBV30 to TRBJ2-1; TRBD2 matches at 8 bases. The CDR3 extends over 13 amino acids. Germline V gives CDR1 GTSNPN, CDR2 SVGIG (reference sequence). V shed 0 bases, J shed 10 bases, and the junction held 5 bases outside the gene matches. The CDR3 DNA follows: TGTGCCTGGAGTGTAGCGGGAGTGCGGGAGCAGTTCTTC. Translating gives CAWSVAGVREQFF.

V is TRBV19 and J is TRBJ2-1; 10 bases line up with TRBD2. This CDR3 has 18 residues. From germline, CDR1 is LNHDA and CDR2 SQIVND (reference sequence). V lost 1 base to trimming and J lost 3 bases; unmatched junction nucleotides: 9. The CDR3: CASSIGPSGSRVYNEQFF. The CDR3 nucleotides read TGTGCCAGTAGTATAGGCCCTAGCGGGAGTAGAGTCTACAATGAGCAGTTCTTC.

The rearrangement links TRBV11-1 to TRBJ1-2; D is perhaps TRBD1 (6 bases). Germline CDR1 is SGHAT and CDR2 is FQDESV (reference sequence). V lost 1 base, J lost 5 bases, and 14 bases lay in between. CDR3 length: 15 residues. CDR3 DNA: TGTGCCAGCAGCTTAGAAGGGGGACCTATATATGGCTACACCTTC. The encoded protein is CASSLEGGPIYGYTF. The full variable domain, completed using reference TRBV11-1 and TRBJ1-2, is EAEVAQSPRYKITEKSQAVAFWCDPISGHATLYWYRQILGQGPELLVQFQDESVVDDSQLPKDRFSAERLKGVDSTLKIQPAELGDSAMYLCASSLEGGPIYGYTFGSGTRLTVV.

The chain combines TRBV6-5 with TRBJ1-5; D is uncertain. Per the germline V gene, CDR1 is MNHEY and CDR2 is SVGAGI. V gave up 0 bases and J gave up 9 bases, with 15 bases separating them. The CDR3 length is 15 residues. The CDR3 reads CASSYSTDSIWPQHF. The CDR3 coding sequence is TGTGCCAGCAGTTACTCTACAGACTCGATTTGGCCCCAGCATTTT.

The V call is TRBV19, the J call TRBJ1-1; no definite D call. V lost 2 bases and J 5 bases, leaving 12 bases between the germline ends. Germline assignment: CDR1 LNHDA and CDR2 SQIVND (reference sequence). The CDR3 runs 14 residues. In DNA form, the CDR3 reads TGTGCCAGTAGTATATCGACGAGCGGAACTGAAGCTTTCTTT. Protein sequence: CASSISTSGTEAFF.

This clone qualifies as large. The gene calls are TRBV7-9 and TRBJ2-7, with 10 bases matching TRBD2. This CDR3 contains 18 residues. The germline CDR1 and CDR2 sequences are SEHNR and FQNEAQ (reference sequence). V lost 5 bases to trimming and J lost 4 bases; unmatched junction nucleotides: 17. CDR3 in DNA: TGTGCCAGCAGCCCAGTCGGAGAAGGGACTAGCGTCCCATACGAGCAGTACTTC. Translation: CASSPVGEGTSVPYEQYF.

The chain carries TRBV6-4 and TRBJ2-2; possibly TRBD1 for D (5 bases). The CDR3 is made up of 14 amino acids. Germline V gene sequence: CDR1 MRHNA, CDR2 SNTAGT. Between the trimmed V and J ends, which lost 0 bases and 3 bases, there was a span of 5 bases. This CDR3 reads CASSDSRDTGELFF. The CDR3 DNA is TGTGCCAGCAGTGACTCCAGGGACACCGGGGAGCTGTTTTTT.

The V call is TRBV12-5, the J call TRBJ1-1, with D possibly being TRBD1 (6 bases). The CDR3 has 16 amino acids. V lost 6 bases, J lost 3 bases, and 20 bases lay in between. CDR1 and CDR2 from the germline V gene are LGHNT and FRNRAP. The CDR3 sequence: CASGSLQGYKDTEAFF. The CDR3 DNA reads as TGTGCTAGTGGGAGTTTACAGGGTTATAAGGACACTGAAGCTTTCTTT.

In its sample, this clone was seen once. The chain links TRBV6-1 to TRBJ1-6; D is unclear. This CDR3 is 17 amino acids long. The germline CDR1 and CDR2 sequences are MNHNS and SASEGT. Between the trimmed V and J ends, which lost 2 bases and 4 bases, there was a span of 15 bases. CDR3 in amino acids: CASSESDYPIYNSPLHF. CDR3 bases: TGTGCCAGCAGTGAATCCGATTACCCAATTTATAATTCACCCCTCCACTTT.

The chain links TRBV4-3 to TRBJ2-5; D may match TRBD1 or TRBD2 (5 bases each). V was pared by 1 base and J by 2 bases, with 20 bases between. The CDR3 extends over 18 amino acids. CDR1 and CDR2 (germline): LGHNA, YSLEER. CDR3 amino acids: CASSQATSGPGLQETQYF. CDR3 sequence (DNA): TGCGCCAGCAGCCAAGCTACAAGCGGCCCAGGGCTTCAAGAGACCCAGTACTTC.

This clone was counted only a few times. This chain joins TRBV28 and TRBJ1-1, with 7 bases matching TRBD1. J lost 2 bases, V lost 5 bases, and 8 bases had no gene match. The CDR3 has 15 residues. CDR1 and CDR2 from the germline V gene are MDHEN and SYDVKM. The CDR3 is CASSPAGGLNTEAFF. Here the CDR3 DNA reads TGTGCCAGCAGTCCCGCAGGGGGTCTAAACACTGAAGCTTTCTTT.

The chain recombines TRBV6-1 with TRBJ2-7, with 7 bases identical to TRBD1. Looked up from germline, CDR1 is MNHNS and CDR2 is SASEGT. V lost 10 bases to trimming and J lost 0 bases; unmatched junction nucleotides: 6. The CDR3 totals 13 residues. The CDR3, as DNA: TGTGCCATAGGAAGGGACAGCTCCTACGAGCAGTACTTC. Translating it yields CAIGRDSSYEQYF.

The chain has TRBV30 and TRBJ2-2; D gene uncertain. The V end was cut by 3 bases, the J end by 1 base, with 3 bases between. CDR1 is GTSNPN and CDR2 is SVGIG in the germline V gene (reference sequence). The CDR3 totals 12 residues. CDR3 nucleotides: TGTGCCTGGAGCCAGAACACCGGGGAGCTGTTTTTT. It codes for CAWSQNTGELFF.

The rearrangement links TRBV6-5 to TRBJ1-1; D remains ambiguous. The CDR3 is 14 residues long. Trimming stripped 0 bases from V and 7 bases from J, with 12 bases between. CDR1 and CDR2 (germline): MNHEY, SVGAGI. CDR3 coding DNA: TGTGCCAGCAGTTACTCGTCAGGAAGGATTGAAGCTTTCTTT. It yields the protein CASSYSSGRIEAFF.

The V gene is TRBV13, the J gene TRBJ2-7; 12 bases map to TRBD1. This CDR3 is 15 amino acids long. Trimming took 4 bases from V and 6 from J; bases not matched to a gene: 7. In germline, CDR1 is PRHDT, CDR2 FYEKMQ (reference sequence). CDR3 nucleotide sequence: TGTGCCAGCAGCTCGACCGGGACAGGGGGCCCCGAGCAGTACTTC. Residues: CASSSTGTGGPEQYF.

The chain recombines TRBV4-1 with TRBJ2-5; D possibly uses TRBD1 or TRBD2 (5 bases each). The CDR3 totals 16 residues. In germline, CDR1 is MGHRA, CDR2 YSYEKL. The ends were cut back, 4 bases at V and 1 base at J, with 16 bases in the middle. CDR3 coding DNA: TGCGCCAGCAGCCCTGGACCTCTGGGGACCCAAGAGACCCAGTACTTC. This encodes CASSPGPLGTQETQYF.

The chain links TRBV6-5 to TRBJ2-1; 7 bases agree with TRBD1. Germline CDR1 reads MNHEY; CDR2 reads SVGAGI. V dropped 5 bases and J dropped 3; count of bases not matched to a gene: 7. This CDR3 is built from 15 residues. The CDR3 DNA is TGTGCCAGCAGTGTCACCTCAGGGGGCTACAATGAGCAGTTCTTC. Translating gives CASSVTSGGYNEQFF.

V usage is TRBV5-4 and J usage is TRBJ2-2; 10 bases fit TRBD2. J gave up 6 bases and V 2 bases, and 13 bases lay outside the gene matches. The CDR3 consists of 18 residues. Germline V CDR1 and CDR2: SGHNT, YYREEE (reference sequence). The CDR3 DNA is TGTGCCAGCAGCTTCGGGACTAGCGAGAGCCTAGGGGCCGGGGAGCTGTTTTTT. Translated, it gives CASSFGTSESLGAGELFF.